This T cell receptor (beta chain) was captured in a study of control samples from healthy donors and cancer patients. Sequencing was performed with immunoSEQ multiplex PCR; in TCRdb, only in-frame clones are kept and a portion is missing. The data contain around 140,000 clones, roughly 92% of them singletons. The CDR3 runs 16 residues. Deletions cut 6 bases from V and 3 bases from J, with 20 bases between. The V gene's germline CDR1 is LNHDA and CDR2 SQIVND (reference sequence). The receptor comes from a man younger than 35 in good health. Sequences were obtained from blood. This chain links TRBV19 with TRBJ1-1; D possibly corresponds to TRBD1 (5 bases). CDR3 loop: CASRMWGIRGDTEAFF. DNA for the CDR3: TGTGCCAGTAGGATGTGGGGCATCCGAGGGGACACTGAAGCTTTCTTT. Complete variable domain (other parts from reference TRBV19 and TRBJ1-1): DGGITQSPKYLFRKEGQNVTLSCEQNLNHDAMYWYRQDPGQGLRLIYYSQIVNDFQKGDIAEGYSVSREKKESFPLTVTSAQKNPTAFYLCASRMWGIRGDTEAFFGQGTRLTVV.